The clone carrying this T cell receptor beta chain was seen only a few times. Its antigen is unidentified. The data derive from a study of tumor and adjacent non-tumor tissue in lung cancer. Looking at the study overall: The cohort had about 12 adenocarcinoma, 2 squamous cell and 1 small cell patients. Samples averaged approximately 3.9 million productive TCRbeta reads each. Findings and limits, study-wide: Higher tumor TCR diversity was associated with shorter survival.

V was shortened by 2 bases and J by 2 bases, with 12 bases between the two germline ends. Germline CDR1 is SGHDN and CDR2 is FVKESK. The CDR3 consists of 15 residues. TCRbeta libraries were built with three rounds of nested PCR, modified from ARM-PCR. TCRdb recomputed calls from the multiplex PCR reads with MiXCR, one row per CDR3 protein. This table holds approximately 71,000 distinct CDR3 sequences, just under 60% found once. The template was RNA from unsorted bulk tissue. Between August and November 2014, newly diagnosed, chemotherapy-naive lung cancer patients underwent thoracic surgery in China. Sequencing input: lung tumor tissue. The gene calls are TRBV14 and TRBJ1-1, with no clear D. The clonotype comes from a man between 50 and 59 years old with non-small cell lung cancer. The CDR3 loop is CASSQLLGYNTEAFF. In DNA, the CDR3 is TGTGCCAGCAGCCAATTATTAGGTTATAACACTGAAGCTTTCTTT.